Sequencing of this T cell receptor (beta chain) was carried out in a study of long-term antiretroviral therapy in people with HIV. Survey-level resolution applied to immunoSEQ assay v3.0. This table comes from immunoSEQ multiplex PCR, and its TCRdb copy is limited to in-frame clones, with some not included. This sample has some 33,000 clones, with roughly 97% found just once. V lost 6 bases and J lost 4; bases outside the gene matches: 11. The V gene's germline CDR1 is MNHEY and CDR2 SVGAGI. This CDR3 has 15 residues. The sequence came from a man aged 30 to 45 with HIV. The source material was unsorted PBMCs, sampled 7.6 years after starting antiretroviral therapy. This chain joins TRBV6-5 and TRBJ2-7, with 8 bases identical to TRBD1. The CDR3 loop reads CASRRYGTGEYEQYF. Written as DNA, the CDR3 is TGTGCCAGCAGGCGGTACGGGACAGGCGAATACGAGCAGTACTTC.